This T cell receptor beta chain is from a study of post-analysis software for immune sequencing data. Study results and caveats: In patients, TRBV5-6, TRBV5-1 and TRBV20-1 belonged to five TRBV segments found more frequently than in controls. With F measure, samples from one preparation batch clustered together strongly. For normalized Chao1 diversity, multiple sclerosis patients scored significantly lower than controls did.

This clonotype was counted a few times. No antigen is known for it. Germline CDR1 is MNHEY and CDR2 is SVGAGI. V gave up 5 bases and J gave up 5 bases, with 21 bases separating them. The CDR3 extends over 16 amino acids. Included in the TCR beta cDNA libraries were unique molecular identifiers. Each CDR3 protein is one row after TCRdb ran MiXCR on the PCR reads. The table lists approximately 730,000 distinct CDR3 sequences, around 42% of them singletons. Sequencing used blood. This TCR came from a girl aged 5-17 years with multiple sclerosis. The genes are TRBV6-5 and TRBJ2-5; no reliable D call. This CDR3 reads CASSRALRRSSETQYF. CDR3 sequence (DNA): TGTGCCAGCAGTCGCGCTCTAAGACGGTCGAGCGAGACCCAGTACTTC.